Listed here are 11 T cell receptor beta chains from one sample, sequenced in a study of blood T cell repertoires in COVID-19. Produced via immunoSEQ multiplex PCR; TCRdb's table is partial and in-frame only. The repertoire consists of over 130,000 clones, with roughly 80% occurring once and the leading ten covering more than 2%. Sample: peripheral blood. The receptors were gathered from a man between 65 and 85 years old with acute or convalescent COVID-19.

This clone has just one count. V gene TRBV11-3 combines with J gene TRBJ2-1; D is possibly TRBD2 (6 bases). CDR3 length equals 13 residues. V was clipped by 1 base and J by 10 bases, with 11 bases between them. Germline V gene lookup returns CDR1 SGHNT and CDR2 YENEEA. The CDR3 protein is CASSLGREKEQFF. In DNA, the CDR3 is TGTGCCAGCAGCTTAGGTCGGGAGAAGGAGCAGTTCTTC.

The chain employs TRBV7-2 and TRBJ1-5; maybe TRBD1 (6 bases). There are 14 residues in the CDR3. The germline V gene encodes CDR1 SGHTA and CDR2 FQGNSA. V was clipped by 3 bases and J by 1 base, with 7 bases between them. The CDR3 protein is CASSFGQSNQPQHF. CDR3 bases: TGTGCCAGCAGCTTCGGACAGAGCAATCAGCCCCAGCATTTT.

J is TRBJ2-7 and V is TRBV28; 7 nucleotides line up with TRBD1. Germline loops: CDR1 MDHEN, CDR2 SYDVKM. Germline trimming cut 5 bases from V and 5 bases from J; bases unmatched to any gene: 12. The CDR3 covers 15 residues. For the CDR3, the DNA is TGTGCCAGCAGTCCACCGACAGGGATAATCCACGAGCAGTACTTC. It codes for CASSPPTGIIHEQYF.

The chain joins TRBV6-2 or TRBV6-3 to TRBJ2-1; a weak D match, TRBD1 (6 bases). The V gene's germline CDR1 is MNHEY and CDR2 SVGEGT. V dropped 5 bases and J dropped 8 bases, with 10 bases sitting between them. The CDR3 has 12 amino acids. CDR3 protein: CASSPRGYEQFF. Here the CDR3 DNA reads TGTGCCAGCAGTCCCAGGGGCTATGAGCAGTTCTTC.

The sample holds a few counts of this clone. The rearrangement uses TRBV10-1 and TRBJ2-1, with TRBD2 as a possible D gene (5 bases). This CDR3 is 13 amino acids long. Deletions cut 7 bases from V and 5 bases from J, with 12 bases between. Per germline, CDR1 WNHNN and CDR2 SYGVQD (reference sequence). The CDR3 loop reads CASTEDLNNEQFF. The CDR3 region has the DNA TGCGCCAGCACCGAGGACTTAAACAATGAGCAGTTCTTC.

The rearrangement uses TRBV6-6 and TRBJ2-3; weak D call: TRBD1 (6 bases). The CDR3 extends over 17 amino acids. Trimming took off 8 bases at V and 4 bases at J, with 25 bases between the two ends. Germline V gives CDR1 MNHNY, CDR2 SVGAGI (reference sequence). CDR3: CASGPPTAVAGADTQYF. CDR3 DNA sequence: TGTGCCAGCGGTCCCCCGACAGCGGTTGCAGGGGCAGATACGCAGTATTTT.

J is TRBJ2-7 and V is TRBV28, with D uncertain. V dropped 3 bases and J dropped 3 bases, with 12 bases sitting between them. Germline CDR1 is MDHEN and CDR2 is SYDVKM. The CDR3 extends over 14 amino acids. This CDR3 reads CASSLTRVGYEQYF. The CDR3, as DNA: TGTGCCAGCAGTTTGACCCGGGTCGGCTACGAGCAGTACTTC.

The chain links TRBV12-1 to TRBJ1-2; TRBD1, the D gene given by the table, was not confirmed from the DNA. TRBV12-1 is tagged as a pseudogene. CDR3 length: 16 residues. For the CDR3, the DNA is TGTGCCAGCAGCCCACCCTATGGACAGGGGGCCTATGGCTACACCTTC. It is translated as CASSPPYGQGAYGYTF.

The chain's CDR3 is CASRSRGDRCDSYNSPLHF. Here the CDR3 DNA reads TGTGCCAGCAGGTCACGAGGGGACAGGTGCGATTCTTATAATTCACCCCTCCACTTT. The gene calls are TRBV21-1 and TRBJ1-6; the D segment call TRBD1 is taken from the table without a DNA check. TRBV21-1 is a known pseudogene. The CDR3 extends over 19 amino acids.

This clone has just a few counts. The chain is built from TRBV5-1 and TRBJ2-7, with 10 bases lining up with TRBD1. J gave up 3 bases and V 4 bases, and 7 bases lay outside the gene matches. CDR3 length: 15 residues. From germline, CDR1 is SGHRS and CDR2 YFSETQ. This chain's CDR3 is CASSTTTGGGYEQYF. The CDR3 DNA sequence: TGCGCCAGCAGCACCACGACAGGGGGCGGCTACGAGCAGTACTTC.

The J gene is TRBJ2-1, the V gene TRBV4-2; D is possibly TRBD2 (5 bases). Germline V CDR1 and CDR2: LGHNA, YNFKEQ. The CDR3 has 13 amino acids. Trimming removed 0 bases at V and 11 bases at J, with 11 bases between. The CDR3 loop is CASSQELEDQQFF. Here the CDR3 DNA reads TGTGCCAGCAGCCAAGAGCTGGAGGACCAGCAGTTCTTC.